The 12 T cell receptor beta chains listed next were all sequenced from one sample in a study of PD-L1 blockade in urothelial cancer. The time point: peripheral blood 6 weeks after treatment start. Here immunoSEQ multiplex PCR was the method, and the copy in TCRdb shows in-frame clones only, minus some. The sample records approximately 110,000 clones, under 95% being singletons. Here the sequenced sample was PBMCs, taken around atezolizumab (anti-PD-L1) treatment. Source of these receptors: a man aged 55 to 70 with urothelial cancer.

The chain couples TRBV5-8 to TRBJ2-3, with 8 bases fitting TRBD1. The V segment lost 5 bases and the J segment 3 bases; nucleotides outside the gene matches: 2. Germline values: CDR1 SGHTS, CDR2 YDEGEE. The CDR3 loop spans 13 amino acids. The chain's CDR3 is CASRDRVTDTQYF. CDR3 DNA sequence: TGTGCCAGCAGGGACAGGGTGACAGATACGCAGTATTTT.

The V gene is TRBV28, the J gene TRBJ1-2; D gene unclear. Trimming removed 2 bases from V and 8 bases from J, with 9 bases in between. Germline CDR1 is MDHEN and CDR2 is SYDVKM. The CDR3 has 12 amino acids. The CDR3 here is CASSLQEIGYTF. CDR3 DNA: TGTGCCAGCAGTTTACAGGAAATCGGCTACACCTTC.

The chain uses TRBV29-1 and TRBJ2-3; D perhaps matches TRBD2 (6 bases). Trimming cost V 4 bases and J 4 bases, with 24 bases left between them. The CDR3 length is 17 residues. Germline-derived CDR1 and CDR2 are SQVTM and ANQGSEA. The CDR3 DNA reads as TGCAGCGTTGTGGGGAGGCTAGGACCCCCCCCCGCAGATACGCAGTATTTT. The encoded protein is CSVVGRLGPPPADTQYF.

J is TRBJ2-1 and V is TRBV18; 9 bases are a match to TRBD1. Germline values: CDR1 KGHSH, CDR2 LQKENI. Trimming cost V 4 bases and J 7 bases; bases outside gene matches: 5. The CDR3 is 14 residues long. CDR3 bases: TGTGCCAGCTCACGAAGGGACAGGGTAAATGAGCAGTTCTTC. This gives the protein CASSRRDRVNEQFF.

This chain links TRBV9 with TRBJ2-5; 7 bases agree with TRBD2. Germline V gene lookup returns CDR1 SGDLS and CDR2 YYNGEE. Germline trimming cut 0 bases from V and 4 bases from J; bases unmatched to any gene: 6. The CDR3 consists of 15 residues. In DNA, the CDR3 is TGTGCCAGCAGCGTAGGGGGGGGGAGGATAGAGACCCAGTACTTC. Residues: CASSVGGGRIETQYF.

The CDR3 nucleotides read TGTGCCAGATGGGACAGGGTTTTTGACTACAATGAGCAGTTCTTC. Translated, it gives CARWDRVFDYNEQFF. The gene calls are TRBV7-9 and TRBJ2-1; 9 bases are shared with TRBD1. V shed 9 bases and J 3 bases; nucleotides not matched to a gene: 9. Germline V gene lookup returns CDR1 SEHNR and CDR2 FQNEAQ (reference sequence). The CDR3 is 15 amino acids.

The table lists this clone with a count of one. This chain links TRBV11-2 with TRBJ2-5, with 7 bases fitting TRBD2. CDR1 SGHAT and CDR2 FQNNGV come from the germline V gene. This CDR3 is built from 14 residues. With 5 bases clipped from V and 5 bases from J, the junction kept 8 bases outside the gene matches. The CDR3 nucleotides are TGTGCCAGCAGCCTAAGGCGGGGGAGTGAGACCCAGTACTTC. It is translated as CASSLRRGSETQYF.

The V gene is TRBV9, the J gene TRBJ2-3, with TRBD2 matching over 11 bases. Germline V gives CDR1 SGDLS, CDR2 YYNGEE. The CDR3 runs 17 residues. V shed 3 bases and J 3 bases; nucleotides not matched to a gene: 9. The CDR3 region is CASSGQRLAGYTDTQYF. Here the CDR3 DNA reads TGTGCCAGCAGCGGCCAGAGACTAGCGGGATATACAGATACGCAGTATTTT.

This clone was observed a single time. J is TRBJ2-4 and V is TRBV18; D ambiguous. The CDR3 extends over 14 amino acids. Germline values: CDR1 KGHSH, CDR2 LQKENI. V lost 0 bases, J lost 12 bases, and 15 bases lay in between. DNA of the CDR3: TGTGCCAGCTCACCACCCAGGCCAGACAACGCTCAGTACTTC. Translation: CASSPPRPDNAQYF.

This clone was picked up one time. This rearrangement joins TRBV7-2 to TRBJ1-4; the D gene is possibly TRBD1 (6 bases). CDR1 is SGHTA, CDR2 FQGNSA, per germline. V lost 5 bases and J 5 bases, leaving 15 bases between the germline ends. This CDR3 region has 15 residues. The CDR3 coding sequence is TGTGCCAGCAGCCCCCTCAGGGGACGAAATGAAAAACTGTTTTTT. Translated: CASSPLRGRNEKLFF.

V is TRBV18 and J is TRBJ2-7, with 7 bases that match TRBD2. This CDR3 has 13 residues. The trim removed 3 bases at V and 3 bases at J, leaving 2 bases unmatched. Germline V gives CDR1 KGHSH, CDR2 LQKENI. The CDR3 bases are TGTGCCAGCTCACCGGGCGGGAGCTACGAGCAGTACTTC. This sequence encodes CASSPGGSYEQYF.

The CDR3 loop is CASSSPDIYLYTGELFF. CDR3 sequence (DNA): TGTGCCAGCAGCTCGCCAGACATCTACTTGTACACCGGGGAGCTGTTTTTT. The chain carries TRBV7-2 and TRBJ2-2, with D uncertain. This CDR3 comprises 17 residues. CDR1 is SGHTA, CDR2 FQGNSA, per germline. Trimming cost V 4 bases and J 3 bases, with 18 bases left between them.